The clone carrying this TCR beta chain was found a few times. Its antigen is still unknown. PCR amplification relied on 60 Vbeta primers (plus 13 Jbeta primers). Sequenced by immunoSEQ multiplex PCR; TCRdb stores in-frame clones only, minus some. The sample includes approximately 150,000 clones, about 72% of them seen just once. The source of the sample is a study of cytomegalovirus exposure and HLA in healthy donors. General study points: In a later analysis, donors in an Asian-associated ancestry cluster reportedly had fewer N-insertions in productive TCRs than the cohort mean.

CDR1 and CDR2 (germline): WNHNN, SYGVQD (reference sequence). V was pared by 2 bases and J by 10 bases, with 11 bases of the junction left unmatched. This CDR3 is built from 16 residues. This rearrangement joins TRBV10-1 to TRBJ1-4; 9 nucleotides line up with TRBD1. The sequence derives from a man aged 35-49 years in good health and CMV-seronegative. Sequencing was done on a sample of PBMCs. DNA of the CDR3: TGCGCCAGCAGTGAGACTCCCCCGGGACAGGGTGGAAAACTGTTTTTT. This codes for CASSETPPGQGGKLFF.